This TCR beta chain was sequenced for a study of blood T cell repertoires in COVID-19 (dated by TCRdb to about 2020). Concerning the study at large: Collaborator samples came from the United States, Italy and Spain and covered acute and convalescent phases of COVID-19. The material from the prospective study consisted of cDNA or gDNA derived from T cells, B-cell-depleted T cells, or PBMCs. Subjects who had been exposed to COVID-19, were actively infected with it, or had recovered from it provided the deeply sampled blood TCRbeta repertoires that made up the dataset. The repertoires were released in a freely available public database intended as a resource for research on the immune response to SARS-CoV-2. The samples were drawn from two sources: the first 160 participants of the ongoing ImmuneRACE study, and over 1,000 subjects contributed by 6 global collaborators. Sample metadata almost always included a de-identified subject ID, COVID-19 status, age in years and sex. Where available, HLA class I and class II types were taken from metadata supplied by the sample provider and were not determined by assay-based typing. The research as a whole found: Clinical and demographic metadata were provided uncurated, with the amount varying by source and participant.

On this clone itself: Its cognate antigen has yet to be identified. Per-nucleotide qualities are absent, and no much larger clonotype sits a single base away.

TCRbeta CDR3 regions were amplified from genomic DNA by means of the immunoSEQ Assay, a bias-controlled multiplex PCR. Per the original workflow: The number of nucleated cells in each sample was estimated from the amplification of reference gene primers within the assay. To quantify the absolute abundance of each unique TCRbeta CDR3 rearrangement, sequence reads were collapsed and filtered. For each sample, productive Simpson clonality was calculated as the square root of Simpson's diversity index over productive rearrangements. TCRdb stores this immuneACCESS table with in-frame sequences only. Part of the clones is absent; in the studies checked, under half of the shortfall reflects unresolved V genes, and no reason is known for the rest. For V, J and clone size, that table is used; D and trimming come from the DNA. This sample gives some 400,000 clones in total; around 87% of them show up just once. About 1.5% of the sample belongs to the ten largest clones.

In the prospective study, participants were about 18 to 90 years old, resided in about two dozen geographic areas of the United States, and were enrolled through a virtual design. Cohort assignment in the prospective study relied on participant-reported clinical history from a screening survey and a study questionnaire. Recovered participants in ImmuneRACE Cohort 3 were defined by two consecutive negative NP/OP PCR tests, clearance by a healthcare professional, or resolution of symptoms. Mobile phlebotomists in the prospective study collected whole blood, serum and a nasopharyngeal or oropharyngeal swab from every participant. Over a roughly 2-month period, participants in the prospective study had the option of providing additional blood draws and questionnaires. Before DNA extraction, prospective study blood samples were shipped either frozen or at room temperature. V is pruned by 0 bases and J by 7 bases, leaving 0 bases of the junction without a gene match. CDR3 length: 12 amino acids, cysteine to phenylalanine. Only the CDR3 region is kept as DNA, spanning 36 bases read in frame from base 1. CDR1 and CDR2, looked up from the germline V gene, are SGHRS and YFSETQ.

The clonotype originates from a man under 40 who had recovered from COVID-19. Sequencing was performed on PBMCs or T cells enriched from blood (not recorded which). The chain couples TRBV5-1 to TRBJ2-7, with 8 junctional bases fitting TRBD2. The CDR3 has the sequence CASSLASGEQYF. The bases are TGCGCCAGCAGCTTGGCTAGCGGGGAGCAGTACTTC.